This entry features one T cell receptor (beta chain) sequence. Its target is unknown. The data stem from a study of metastatic and nonmetastatic thyroid tumors. Across the study: From malignant and benign thyroid patients, repertoires in blood and in tumor or nodule tissue were compared.

No patient had received any treatment before thyroid surgery. Original analysis: CDR3 was compared across clinicopathological groups, and the resulting differences were used to build a distant-metastasis classifier for papillary thyroid cancer. Via MiXCR, TCRdb re-called the PCR reads. TCRdb assigned the V and J calls; the authors' analysis was not used. The sample holds fewer than 20,000 clones, roughly 26% seen once. Overall study findings and caveats: The reported finding was significantly higher TCR beta diversity in malignant thyroid tumors relative to benign nodules, in blood and tumor.

The origin of this receptor is a female donor with papillary thyroid cancer or a benign thyroid nodule (not recorded which). Some clones in this sample may be carry-over from other donors' samples. What was sequenced was adjacent normal tissue.

Here the CDR3 reads CASSPAPYTSEQFF. The CDR3 region has the DNA TGTGCCAGCTCCCCGGCCCCCTACACCAGTGAGCAGTTCTTC. The chain is built from TRBV6-1 and TRBJ2-1; no clear D. V shed 8 bases and J shed 9 bases, with 20 bases lying between them. CDR1 MNHNS and CDR2 SASEGT come from the germline V gene. This CDR3 comprises 14 residues.